The present T cell receptor beta chain was sequenced within a study of T cell responses to AZD1222 COVID-19 vaccine. The length of the CDR3 is 17 residues. V gave up 0 bases and J gave up 0 bases, with 9 bases separating them. Looked up from germline, CDR1 is MGHRA and CDR2 is YSYEKL. Regarding this clone: The antigen remains unidentified.

Study-wide results and caveats: Donor demographics were predominantly white British with a female majority; clonal diversity may be underestimated. The reported proportion of spike-specific TCRs targeting unmutated variant regions was nearly half. When two AZD1222 doses had been given, Spike-specific TCR breadth and depth rose.

The data were produced by immunoSEQ multiplex PCR, yet TCRdb's version contains in-frame clones alone and is incomplete. The profile shows about 170,000 clones, roughly 92% of them singletons. This TCR derives from an adult in good health. The sequencing used peripheral blood, collected on day 0 of AZD1222 vaccination. The rearrangement links TRBV4-1 to TRBJ1-6; D gene uncertain. CDR3 coding DNA: TGCGCCAGCAGCCAAGATCCAGGCAACTCCTATAATTCACCCCTCCACTTT. The encoded protein is CASSQDPGNSYNSPLHF.